This entry lists 21 T cell receptor beta chains sequenced from one sample in a study of early T cells in non-severe SARS-CoV-2 infection. TCRdb re-analysed the 5' RACE reads in MiXCR, keeping a single row per CDR3 protein. In the table there are about 58,000 distinct CDR3 sequences, about 13% of which are singletons. The sequenced sample consisted of whole blood. These TCRs come from an adult who was a healthcare worker with PCR-confirmed SARS-CoV-2 infection or an uninfected control (not recorded which).

This clonotype was picked up many times. This rearrangement joins TRBV5-5 to TRBJ2-1, with TRBD2 identical over 8 bases. CDR1 and CDR2 (germline): SGHKS, YYEKEE (reference sequence). CDR3 size: 14 residues. The V and J ends lost 3 bases and 12 bases, in that order; junction bases with no gene match: 11. The CDR3 is CASSSQTGTSWQFF. As DNA, the CDR3 is TGTGCCAGCAGCTCACAAACTGGGACTAGTTGGCAGTTCTTC. Supplemented by reference TRBV5-5 and TRBJ2-1, the full variable domain reads DAGVTQSPTHLIKTRGQQVTLRCSPISGHKSVSWYQQVLGQGPQFIFQYYEKEERGRGNFPDRFSARQFPNYSSELNVNALLLGDSALYLCASSSQTGTSWQFFGPGTRLTVL.

This chain connects TRBV4-3 to TRBJ2-3; weak D call: TRBD1 (6 bases). V was shortened by 5 bases and J by 4 bases, with 13 bases between the two germline ends. The CDR3 covers 14 residues. Germline-derived CDR1 and CDR2 are LGHNA and YSLEER. The chain's CDR3 is CASSDTGSADTQYF. The CDR3 DNA sequence: TGCGCCAGCAGCGATACAGGGTCGGCAGATACGCAGTATTTT.

This clonotype showed up just a few times. This rearrangement joins TRBV28 to TRBJ1-2, with 7 positions matching TRBD1. There are 13 residues in the CDR3. CDR1 and CDR2 from the germline V gene are MDHEN and SYDVKM. V lost 6 bases, J lost 5 bases, and 6 bases stayed unmatched. In DNA, the CDR3 is TGTGCCAGCAGGCGGGGGACAGCTTATGGCTACACCTTC. Translating it yields CASRRGTAYGYTF.

This sequence joins TRBV10-2 and TRBJ1-2, with TRBD1 matching over 8 bases. J lost 4 bases, V lost 7 bases, and 8 bases had no gene match. The CDR3 spans 14 residues. Germline V lookup: CDR1 WSHSY, CDR2 SAAADI. DNA of the CDR3: TGCGCCAGCAATCCGGACAGGGAGTTCTATGGCTACACCTTC. Protein sequence: CASNPDREFYGYTF.

DNA for the CDR3: TGTGCCTGGAGCTGGGGCGGGAGGCATGAGCAGTTCTTC. It is translated as CAWSWGGRHEQFF. The chain uses TRBV30 and TRBJ2-1, with 8 nucleotides matching TRBD2. Germline V gene sequence: CDR1 GTSNPN, CDR2 SVGIG (reference sequence). The V and J ends lost 3 bases and 8 bases, in that order; junction bases with no gene match: 6. This CDR3 has 13 amino acids.

At least ten counts were recorded for this clonotype. The gene calls are TRBV7-6 and TRBJ2-7; 11 bases fit TRBD2. The CDR3 loop spans 16 amino acids. Germline loops: CDR1 SGHVS, CDR2 FNYEAQ. V dropped 0 bases and J dropped 4; count of bases not matched to a gene: 5. The CDR3, as DNA: TGTGCCAGCAGCTTAGCAGGGCCTAGCGGGGGGTACGAGCAGTACTTC. It specifies CASSLAGPSGGYEQYF.

This clonotype was seen many times. V is TRBV3-1 and J is TRBJ2-5; no reliable D call. This CDR3 has 15 residues. Germline lookup yields CDR1 LGHDT and CDR2 YNNKEL (reference sequence). Trimming shortened V by 2 bases and J by 5 bases, and 15 bases separated the two germline ends. The CDR3 region has the DNA TGTGCCAGCAGCCAAAACGGAGCCCCGGCGGAGACCCAGTACTTC. This sequence encodes CASSQNGAPAETQYF.

This rearrangement joins TRBV7-3 to TRBJ2-5; 7 bases agree with TRBD1. The ends lost 4 bases at V and 1 base at J; junction bases unmatched: 3. The germline V gene has CDR1 SGHTA and CDR2 FQGTGA. This CDR3 comprises 14 residues. CDR3 in amino acids: CASSSTGAQETQYF. In DNA, the CDR3 is TGTGCCAGCAGCTCAACAGGGGCCCAAGAGACCCAGTACTTC.

The V gene is TRBV9, the J gene TRBJ2-3; possible D gene TRBD1, 6 bases. V was trimmed by 4 bases and J by 4 bases, leaving 10 bases between them. Germline CDR1 SGDLS, CDR2 YYNGEE. The CDR3 runs 13 residues. CDR3 bases: TGTGCCAGCAGCTACAGGGAATCAGATACGCAGTATTTT. Its translation is CASSYRESDTQYF.

The chain has TRBV11-2 and TRBJ1-1, with 7 bases fitting TRBD1. The ends lost 3 bases at V and 1 base at J; junction bases unmatched: 2. In germline, CDR1 is SGHAT, CDR2 FQNNGV. The CDR3 is 14 residues long. The CDR3 DNA sequence: TGTGCCAGCAGCTTTAGGACAGGGAACACTGAAGCTTTCTTT. Its protein is CASSFRTGNTEAFF.

This clonotype was seen many times. V and J are TRBV6-5 and TRBJ2-5; no clear D. V was shortened by 0 bases and J by 4 bases, with 6 bases between the two germline ends. Germline V gives CDR1 MNHEY, CDR2 SVGAGI. The CDR3 runs to 13 residues. The CDR3 DNA sequence: TGTGCCAGCAGTTACTCGAGAGGAGAGACCCAGTACTTC. This gives the protein CASSYSRGETQYF.

This clonotype was observed many times. The chain has TRBV12-3 or TRBV12-4 and TRBJ2-5; D is unresolved. This CDR3 region has 14 residues. The V end lost 1 base, the J end lost 4 bases, and 10 bases lay between the germline ends. CDR3 DNA: TGTGCCAGCAGTTTAGGATTAGTAGCAGAGACCCAGTACTTC. It encodes CASSLGLVAETQYF.

This clonotype came up a few times. The chain's CDR3 is CSASSSGSYEQYF. The CDR3 DNA reads as TGCAGTGCTTCGAGCAGTGGATCCTACGAGCAGTACTTC. This chain uses TRBV20-1 with TRBJ2-7, with unresolved D. The CDR3 runs 13 residues. Germline lookup yields CDR1 DFQATT and CDR2 SNEGSKA (reference sequence). Trimming left V 5 bases short and J 1 base short, with 12 bases between.

The rearrangement links TRBV6-5 to TRBJ1-1, with D possibly being TRBD1 (5 bases). This CDR3 has 16 residues. The germline CDR1 and CDR2 sequences are MNHEY and SVGAGI. Trimming removed 0 bases at V and 0 bases at J, with 11 bases between. In nucleotides, the CDR3 is TGTGCCAGCAGTTACTCCGGGACGGTGATGAACACTGAAGCTTTCTTT. Translating it yields CASSYSGTVMNTEAFF.

The V gene is TRBV29-1, the J gene TRBJ2-3, with a weak D call TRBD2 (5 bases). From germline, CDR1 is SQVTM and CDR2 ANQGSEA. The CDR3 has 14 residues. Trimming stripped 3 bases from V and 3 bases from J, with 13 bases between. CDR3 protein: CSVDYPQRTDTQYF. CDR3 DNA: TGCAGCGTTGACTATCCTCAGCGGACAGATACGCAGTATTTT.

This chain links TRBV11-2 with TRBJ1-3; 8 nucleotides line up with TRBD1. The CDR3 covers 15 residues. The J segment lost 4 bases and the V segment lost 6 bases, leaving 8 bases of the junction unmatched. Germline V gene data show CDR1 as SGHAT and CDR2 as FQNNGV. The CDR3 sequence is CASSRNRGRGNTIYF. The CDR3 coding sequence is TGTGCCAGCAGTCGGAACAGGGGGAGAGGAAACACCATATATTTT.

CDR3 nucleotides: TGTGCCAGCAGTTCCCCACAGGAACGGGGGTACGAGCAGTACTTC. Translation gives CASSSPQERGYEQYF. The chain couples TRBV27 to TRBJ2-7; a weak D match, TRBD2 (6 bases). Germline V gene data show CDR1 as MNHEY and CDR2 as SMNVEV (reference sequence). With 4 bases removed from V and 4 bases from J, the gap between germline ends came to 17 bases. The CDR3 is 15 residues long.

This clonotype has more than one count but fewer than ten. The rearrangement joins TRBV5-1 to TRBJ1-2; D not certain. The CDR3 consists of 14 residues. The V gene lost 2 bases and the J gene lost 4 bases, with 12 bases spanning the gap. Per germline, CDR1 SGHRS and CDR2 YFSETQ. This chain's CDR3 is CASSLETGIYGYTF. The CDR3 DNA reads as TGCGCCAGCAGCTTAGAGACGGGGATCTATGGCTACACCTTC.

This clonotype was seen only a few times. The rearrangement uses TRBV7-2 and TRBJ2-2; the D is unclear. Between the trimmed V and J ends, which lost 5 bases and 6 bases, there was a span of 7 bases. The CDR3 spans 12 residues. Germline assignment: CDR1 SGHTA and CDR2 FQGNSA. The CDR3 coding sequence is TGTGCCAGCAGCCCTCCTCCCGGGGAGCTGTTTTTT. It encodes CASSPPPGELFF.

This clonotype was counted many times. The chain recombines TRBV12-3 or TRBV12-4 with TRBJ2-7; TRBD1 is a possible D gene (6 bases). The CDR3 runs to 15 residues. V was pared by 6 bases and J by 1 base, with 16 bases between. For the CDR3, the DNA is TGTGCCAGCAGCCCCCCGTTCACAGGGTCCTACGAGCAGTACTTC. This sequence encodes CASSPPFTGSYEQYF.

Ten or more counts support this clonotype. The chain is built from TRBV7-6 and TRBJ2-1; no reliable D call. Germline CDR1 SGHVS, CDR2 FNYEAQ. V shed 5 bases and J shed 1 base, with 15 bases lying between them. The CDR3 length is 16 residues. CDR3 residues: CASSPGSAGSYNEQFF. DNA for the CDR3: TGTGCCAGCAGCCCTGGCTCCGCCGGGTCCTACAATGAGCAGTTCTTC.